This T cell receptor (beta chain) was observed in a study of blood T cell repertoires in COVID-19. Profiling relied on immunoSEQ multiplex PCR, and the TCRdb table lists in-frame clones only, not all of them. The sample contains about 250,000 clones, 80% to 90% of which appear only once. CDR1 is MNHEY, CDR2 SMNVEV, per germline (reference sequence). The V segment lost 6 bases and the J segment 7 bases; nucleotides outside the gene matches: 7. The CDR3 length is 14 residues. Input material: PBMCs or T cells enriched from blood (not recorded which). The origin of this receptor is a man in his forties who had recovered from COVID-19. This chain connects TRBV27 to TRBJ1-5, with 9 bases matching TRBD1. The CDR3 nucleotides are TGTGCCAGCAGCACAGGGGGCCCGGAGCAGCCCCAGCATTTT. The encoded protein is CASSTGGPEQPQHF.